The sequence of this T cell receptor beta chain was determined in a study of T cell responses to AZD1222 COVID-19 vaccine. Study-level background: Analysis merged second doses at about 4 or about 12 weeks. Study findings and constraints: It should be noted that donors were predominantly white British and more often female, and clonal diversity was possibly underestimated. Seropositive AZD1222 recipients at baseline numbered only five to seven.

Trimming removed 3 bases from V and 0 bases from J, with 11 bases in between. CDR3 length equals 15 residues. Germline CDR1 reads LNHDA; CDR2 reads SQIVND (reference sequence). The assay was immunoSEQ multiplex PCR, and TCRdb's table has in-frame clones only and misses some. The sample carries about 120,000 clones, 88% recorded once. With regard to this clone: As yet, its antigen is unknown.

J is TRBJ1-1 and V is TRBV19; D unclear. The sequencing here drew on peripheral blood, taken on day 0 of AZD1222 vaccination. The sequence was obtained from an adult in good health. The CDR3, as DNA: TGTGCCAGTAGTATGGCGGTGCTCATGAACACTGAAGCTTTCTTT. It encodes CASSMAVLMNTEAFF.